The rows below give T cell receptor beta chains drawn from one sample of a study of identifying expanded T cells in peripheral blood. TCRdb's copy holds only in-frame clones and misses some; the assay was immunoSEQ multiplex PCR. In the table there are 90,000 or so clones, about 86% of which are singletons. Material: blood. These receptors originate from a person aged 18 to 75 in good health. CDR3s include the opening cysteine and the closing phenylalanine or tryptophan. The D gene is left open where the match is weak. Clone size is stated in some rows and not others, as once, few, many or a class when expanded.

V gene	clone size	D gene	J gene	CDR3 DNA	CDR3 protein
TRBV7-8	-	-	TRBJ2-7	TGTGCCAGCAGCCCAGCCTCCACCTACGAGCAGTACTTC	CASSPASTYEQYF
TRBV5-1	once	-	TRBJ2-2	TGCGCCAGCAGCTTAGGACGGAACACCGGGGAGCTGTTTTTT	CASSLGRNTGELFF
TRBV7-6	-	TRBD1	TRBJ1-6	TGTGCCAGCAGCCCAGGGACAGCAAATTCACCCCTCCACTTT	CASSPGTANSPLHF
TRBV4-1	-	-	TRBJ2-3	TGCGCCAGCAGCCCCAGTCAGGGGCTATTGGATACGCAGTATTTT	CASSPSQGLLDTQYF
TRBV5-6	once	-	TRBJ1-2	TGTGCCAGCAGCTTTTCCCTTTCGAGCGGCTACACCTTC	CASSFSLSSGYTF
TRBV10-2	-	-	TRBJ2-1	TGCGCCAGCAGTGCTGGGGTTGAGCAGTTCTTC	CASSAGVEQFF
TRBV19	-	-	TRBJ2-7	TGTGCCAGTAGTATGGGCCCTGGGACGGCGAAAGAGCAGTACTTC	CASSMGPGTAKEQYF
TRBV19	-	-	TRBJ2-2	TGTGCCAGCCGAGCACGGGACACCTCGAACACCGGGGAGCTGTTTTTT	CASRARDTSNTGELFF
TRBV18	-	-	TRBJ1-4	TGTGCCAGCTCACCACAATCGGGTAATGAAAAACTGTTTTTT	CASSPQSGNEKLFF
TRBV5-1	-	-	TRBJ2-5	TGCGCCAGCAGCTTGGGAGACCCCCTTCAAGAGACCCAGTACTTC	CASSLGDPLQETQYF
TRBV6-5	-	-	TRBJ1-1	TGTGCCAGCAGTTACTCGATGAGAAGCTATCCACGTGAAGCTTTCTTT	CASSYSMRSYPREAFF
TRBV6-1	-	-	TRBJ2-7	TGTGCCAGCAGTGAAGCATTGGGGGGATTAAGCTACGAGCAGTACTTC	CASSEALGGLSYEQYF
TRBV5-1	-	TRBD1	TRBJ1-2	TGCGCCAGCAGCTCGACCGGGACAGGAGCTAACTATGGCTACACCTTC	CASSSTGTGANYGYTF
TRBV7-8	-	-	TRBJ2-1	TGTGCCAGCAGCTTAGACGGCGGCTACAATGAGCAGTTCTTC	CASSLDGGYNEQFF
TRBV28	-	-	TRBJ2-1	TGTGCCAGCAGCCCTTGGGGGGAAAGCTCCTACAATGAGCAGTTCTTC	CASSPWGESSYNEQFF
TRBV5-1	-	-	TRBJ2-7	TGCGCCAGCAGGGGAACCAACTACGAGCAGTACTTC	CASRGTNYEQYF